This TCR beta chain was captured in a study of cytomegalovirus exposure and HLA in healthy donors. About the research overall: Early released data comprised some 85 million unique TCRs from HLA-typed donors.

The CDR3 is 14 amino acids. Trimming pared 1 base from V and 1 base from J, leaving 9 bases between. From germline, CDR1 is SGHRS and CDR2 YFSETQ. The PCR contained 60 Vbeta and 13 Jbeta primers. Profiled with immunoSEQ multiplex PCR; TCRdb holds only in-frame clones, not every one. This table has about 75,000 clones, more than 65% appearing once. The gene calls are TRBV5-1 and TRBJ2-7; D is uncertain. The TCR comes from a man aged 65-85 years in good health and CMV-seropositive. Sequences were obtained from PBMCs. The CDR3 DNA sequence: TGCGCCAGCAGCTTGCTACCGAGTTCCTACGAGCAGTACTTC. Protein product: CASSLLPSSYEQYF.